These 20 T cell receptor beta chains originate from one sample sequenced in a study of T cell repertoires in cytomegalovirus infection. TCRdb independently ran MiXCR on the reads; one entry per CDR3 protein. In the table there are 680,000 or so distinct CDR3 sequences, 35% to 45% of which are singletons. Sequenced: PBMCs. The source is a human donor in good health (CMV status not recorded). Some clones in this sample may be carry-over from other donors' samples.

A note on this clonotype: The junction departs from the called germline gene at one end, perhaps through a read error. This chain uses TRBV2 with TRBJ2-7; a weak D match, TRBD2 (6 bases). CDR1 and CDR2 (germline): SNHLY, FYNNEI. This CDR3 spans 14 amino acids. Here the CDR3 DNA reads TGTGCCAGCCGTGAAAGGCGGGGAGTATACGAGCAGTACTTC. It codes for CASRERRGVYEQYF.

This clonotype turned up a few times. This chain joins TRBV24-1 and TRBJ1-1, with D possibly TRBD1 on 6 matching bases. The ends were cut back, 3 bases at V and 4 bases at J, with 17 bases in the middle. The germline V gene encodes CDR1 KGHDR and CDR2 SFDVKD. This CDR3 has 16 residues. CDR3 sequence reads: CATSDPGTTGTTEAFF. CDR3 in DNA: TGTGCCACCAGTGATCCCGGGACAACTGGGACCACTGAAGCTTTCTTT.

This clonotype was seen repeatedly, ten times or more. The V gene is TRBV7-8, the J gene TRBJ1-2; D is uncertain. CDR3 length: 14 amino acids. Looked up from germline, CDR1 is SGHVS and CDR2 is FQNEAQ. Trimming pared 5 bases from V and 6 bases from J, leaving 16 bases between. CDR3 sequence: CASSVEYREDGYTF. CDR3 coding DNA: TGTGCCAGCAGCGTTGAGTACCGGGAAGATGGCTACACCTTC.

The CDR3 coding sequence is TGTGCCAGCAGCTTAGCACAGCCCTCGGCGCTGAAAGCTTTCTTT. Translation: CASSLAQPSALKAFF. This rearrangement joins TRBV7-6 to TRBJ1-1; D remains ambiguous. V dropped 0 bases and J dropped 9 bases, with 17 bases sitting between them. The CDR3 length is 15 residues. The germline V gene has CDR1 SGHVS and CDR2 FNYEAQ.

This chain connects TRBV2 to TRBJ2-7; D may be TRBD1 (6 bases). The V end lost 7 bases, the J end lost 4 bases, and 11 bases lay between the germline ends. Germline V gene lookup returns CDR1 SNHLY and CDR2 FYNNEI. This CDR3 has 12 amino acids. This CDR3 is CASNRGGYEQYF. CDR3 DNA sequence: TGTGCCAGCAACCGAGGGGGTTACGAGCAGTACTTC.

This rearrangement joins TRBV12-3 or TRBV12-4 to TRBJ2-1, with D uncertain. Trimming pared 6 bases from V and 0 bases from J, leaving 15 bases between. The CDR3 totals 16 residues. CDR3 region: CASSRPNFSSYNEQFF. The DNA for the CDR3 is TGTGCCAGCAGCCGGCCGAACTTCAGCTCCTACAATGAGCAGTTCTTC.

The CDR3 DNA follows: TGCAGTGCTAGAGCCGGGACAGGGTACGAGCAGTACTTC. Translating it yields CSARAGTGYEQYF. The chain is built from TRBV20-1 and TRBJ2-7; 9 bases are shared with TRBD1. The germline gives CDR1 DFQATT, CDR2 SNEGSKA (reference sequence). Trimming took 1 base from V and 4 from J; bases not matched to a gene: 2. This CDR3 contains 13 residues.

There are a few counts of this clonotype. The CDR3 reads CASTEEQGAWETQYF. The DNA for the CDR3 is TGTGCCAGCACAGAAGAACAGGGGGCTTGGGAGACCCAGTACTTC. The J gene is TRBJ2-5, the V gene TRBV7-2; 9 nucleotides match TRBD1. In germline, CDR1 is SGHTA, CDR2 FQGNSA. The CDR3 runs 15 residues. After removal of 7 bases from V and 5 bases from J, the junction contained 11 bases not matched to a gene.

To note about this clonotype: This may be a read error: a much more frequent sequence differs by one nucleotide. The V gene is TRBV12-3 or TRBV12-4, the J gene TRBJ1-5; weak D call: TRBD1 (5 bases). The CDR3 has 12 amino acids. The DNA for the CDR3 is TGTGCCATCAGTCCCCCTGGGGGGCCCCAGCATTTT. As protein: CAISPPGGPQHF.

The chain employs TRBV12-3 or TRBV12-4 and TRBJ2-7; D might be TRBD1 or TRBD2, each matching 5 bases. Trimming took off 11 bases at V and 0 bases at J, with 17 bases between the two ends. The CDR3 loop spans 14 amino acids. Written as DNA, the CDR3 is TGTGCCTGTTTGAAGAGGGACGGCTCCTACGAGCAGTACTTC. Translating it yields CACLKRDGSYEQYF.

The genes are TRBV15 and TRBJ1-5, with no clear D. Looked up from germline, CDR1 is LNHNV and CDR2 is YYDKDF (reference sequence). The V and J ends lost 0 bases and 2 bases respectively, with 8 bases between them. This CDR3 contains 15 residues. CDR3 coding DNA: TGTGCCACCAGCAGAGAGGTAGGAGGCAATCAGCCCCAGCATTTT. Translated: CATSREVGGNQPQHF.

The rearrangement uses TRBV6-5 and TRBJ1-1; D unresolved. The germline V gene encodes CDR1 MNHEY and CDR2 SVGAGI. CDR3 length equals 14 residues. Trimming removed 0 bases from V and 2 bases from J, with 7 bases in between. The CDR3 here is CASSYSVPNTEAFF. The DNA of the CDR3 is TGTGCCAGCAGTTACTCAGTCCCCAACACTGAAGCTTTCTTT.

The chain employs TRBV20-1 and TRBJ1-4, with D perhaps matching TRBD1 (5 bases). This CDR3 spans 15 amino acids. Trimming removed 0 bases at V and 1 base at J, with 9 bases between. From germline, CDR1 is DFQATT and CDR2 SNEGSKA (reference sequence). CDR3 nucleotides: TGCAGTGCTAGAGATCTGGGGCAAACTAATGAAAAACTGTTTTTT. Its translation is CSARDLGQTNEKLFF.

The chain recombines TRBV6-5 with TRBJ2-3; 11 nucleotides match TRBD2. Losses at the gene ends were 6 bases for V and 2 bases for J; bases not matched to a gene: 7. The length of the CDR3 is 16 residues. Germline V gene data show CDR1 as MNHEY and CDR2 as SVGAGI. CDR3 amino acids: CASRASGGTYTDTQYF. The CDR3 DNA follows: TGTGCCAGCAGGGCTAGCGGGGGGACCTACACAGATACGCAGTATTTT.

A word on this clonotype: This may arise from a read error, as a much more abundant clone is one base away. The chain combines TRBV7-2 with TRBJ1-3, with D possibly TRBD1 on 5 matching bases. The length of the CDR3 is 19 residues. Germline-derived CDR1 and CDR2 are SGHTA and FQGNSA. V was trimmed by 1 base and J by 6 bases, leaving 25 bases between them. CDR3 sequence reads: CASSLVWGRAGEAENTIYF. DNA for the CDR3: TGTGCCAGCAGCTTAGTGTGGGGTCGTGCGGGGGAGGCTGAAAACACCATATATTTT.

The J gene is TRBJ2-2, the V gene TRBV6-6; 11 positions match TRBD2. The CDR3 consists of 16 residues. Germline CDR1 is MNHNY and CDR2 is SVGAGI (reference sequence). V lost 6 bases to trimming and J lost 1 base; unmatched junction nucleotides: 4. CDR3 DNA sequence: TGTGCCAGCAGGGCTAGCGGGGGGCAGAACACCGGGGAGCTGTTTTTT. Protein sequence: CASRASGGQNTGELFF.

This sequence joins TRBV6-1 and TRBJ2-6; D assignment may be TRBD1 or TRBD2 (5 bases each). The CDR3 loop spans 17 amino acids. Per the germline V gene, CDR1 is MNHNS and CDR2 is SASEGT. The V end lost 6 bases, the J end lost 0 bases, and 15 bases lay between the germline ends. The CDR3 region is CASSSGTSLSGANVLTF. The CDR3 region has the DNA TGTGCCAGCAGCTCCGGGACGTCCCTCTCTGGGGCCAACGTCCTGACTTTC.

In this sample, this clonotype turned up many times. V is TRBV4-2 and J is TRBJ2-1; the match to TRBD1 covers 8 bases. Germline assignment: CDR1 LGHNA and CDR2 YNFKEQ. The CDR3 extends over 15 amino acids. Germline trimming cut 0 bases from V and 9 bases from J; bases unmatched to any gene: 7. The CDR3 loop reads CASSQEDREIGEQFF. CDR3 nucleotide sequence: TGTGCCAGCAGCCAAGAGGACAGGGAGATTGGTGAGCAGTTCTTC.

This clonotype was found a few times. The CDR3 reads CATSRELGRGADYSNYGYTF. The CDR3, as DNA: TGTGCCACCAGCAGAGAATTGGGACGAGGGGCGGACTATTCTAACTATGGCTACACCTTC. The chain employs TRBV15 and TRBJ1-2, with TRBD1 as a possible D gene (5 bases). This CDR3 has 20 amino acids. Germline V gives CDR1 LNHNV, CDR2 YYDKDF (reference sequence). The V end lost 0 bases, the J end lost 0 bases, and 23 bases lay between the germline ends.

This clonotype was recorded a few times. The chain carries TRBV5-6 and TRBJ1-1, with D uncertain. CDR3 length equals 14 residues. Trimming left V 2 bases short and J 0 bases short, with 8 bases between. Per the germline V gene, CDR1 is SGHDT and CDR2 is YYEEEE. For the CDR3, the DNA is TGTGCCAGCAGCTTCGAGGCGGTGAACACTGAAGCTTTCTTT. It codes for CASSFEAVNTEAFF.